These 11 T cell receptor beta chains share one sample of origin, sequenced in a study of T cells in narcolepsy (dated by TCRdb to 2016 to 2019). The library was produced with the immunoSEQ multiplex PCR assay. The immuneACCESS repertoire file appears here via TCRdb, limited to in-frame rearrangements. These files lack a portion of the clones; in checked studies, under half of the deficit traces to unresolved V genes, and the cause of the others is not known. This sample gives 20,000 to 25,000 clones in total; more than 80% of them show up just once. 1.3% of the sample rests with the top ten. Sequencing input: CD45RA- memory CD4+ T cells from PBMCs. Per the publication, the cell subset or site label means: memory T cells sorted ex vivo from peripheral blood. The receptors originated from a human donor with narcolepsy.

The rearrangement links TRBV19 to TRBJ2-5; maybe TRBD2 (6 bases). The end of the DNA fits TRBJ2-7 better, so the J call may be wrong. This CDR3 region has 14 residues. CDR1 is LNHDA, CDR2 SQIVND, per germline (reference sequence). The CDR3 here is CASSYGTYSYEQYF. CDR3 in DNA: TGTGCCAGTAGTTACGGGACTTACTCCTACGAGCAGTACTTC.

The CDR3 nucleotides read TGTGCCAGCACCGAAGTCCGGGTCGGAGCTGAAGCTTTCTTT. The encoded protein is CASTEVRVGAEAFF. The chain couples TRBV2 to TRBJ1-1; D is uncertain. The CDR3 sequence is 14 residues long. Germline CDR1 and CDR2: SNHLY and FYNNEI. Trimming stripped 7 bases from V and 6 bases from J, with 18 bases between.

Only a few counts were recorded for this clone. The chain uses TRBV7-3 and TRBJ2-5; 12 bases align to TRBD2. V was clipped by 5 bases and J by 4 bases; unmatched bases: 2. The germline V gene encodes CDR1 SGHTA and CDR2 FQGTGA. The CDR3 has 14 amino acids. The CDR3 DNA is TGTGCCAGCAGCCCGGGACTAGCGGGAGAGACCCAGTACTTC. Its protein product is CASSPGLAGETQYF.

The CDR3 DNA follows: TGTGCCAGCAGTTATTACCTTACTAGCGGATCAGCGCAGTATTTT. It is translated as CASSYYLTSGSAQYF. The chain couples TRBV6-5 to TRBJ2-3; 8 positions match TRBD2. This CDR3 contains 15 residues. Germline lookup yields CDR1 MNHEY and CDR2 SVGAGI. The ends lost 3 bases at V and 10 bases at J; junction bases unmatched: 12.

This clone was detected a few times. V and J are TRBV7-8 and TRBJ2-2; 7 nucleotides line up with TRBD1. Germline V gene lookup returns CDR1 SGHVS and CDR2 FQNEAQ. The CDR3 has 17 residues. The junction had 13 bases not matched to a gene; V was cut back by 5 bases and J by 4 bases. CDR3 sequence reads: CASSPRVGGFVTGELFF. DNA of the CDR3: TGTGCCAGCAGCCCCCGCGTAGGGGGCTTTGTCACCGGGGAGCTGTTTTTT.

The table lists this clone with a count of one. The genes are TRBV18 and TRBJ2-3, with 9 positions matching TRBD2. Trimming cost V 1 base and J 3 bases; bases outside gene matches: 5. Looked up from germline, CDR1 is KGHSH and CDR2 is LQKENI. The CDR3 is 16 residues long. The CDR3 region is CASSPLAGERTDTQYF. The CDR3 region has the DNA TGTGCCAGCTCACCACTAGCGGGAGAGAGGACAGATACGCAGTATTTT.

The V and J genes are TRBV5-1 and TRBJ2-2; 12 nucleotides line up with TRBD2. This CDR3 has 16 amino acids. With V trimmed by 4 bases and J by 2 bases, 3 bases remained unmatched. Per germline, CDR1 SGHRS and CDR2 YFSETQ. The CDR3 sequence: CASSLGLAGNTGELFF. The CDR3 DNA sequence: TGCGCCAGCAGCCTCGGACTAGCGGGAAACACCGGGGAGCTGTTTTTT.

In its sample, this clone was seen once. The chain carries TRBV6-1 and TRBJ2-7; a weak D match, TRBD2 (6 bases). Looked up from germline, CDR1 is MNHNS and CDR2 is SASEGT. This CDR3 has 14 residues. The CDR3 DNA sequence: TGTGCGGGCACCTTGGGGGGAGTAGCCTACGAGCAGTACTTC. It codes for CAGTLGGVAYEQYF.

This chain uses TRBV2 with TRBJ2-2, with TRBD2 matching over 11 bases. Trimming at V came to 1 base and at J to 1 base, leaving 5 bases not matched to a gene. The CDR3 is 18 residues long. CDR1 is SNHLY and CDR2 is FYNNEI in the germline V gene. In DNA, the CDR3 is TGTGCCAGCAGTGAAGTCCGGCTAGCGGGAGGGAACACCGGGGAGCTGTTTTTT. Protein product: CASSEVRLAGGNTGELFF.

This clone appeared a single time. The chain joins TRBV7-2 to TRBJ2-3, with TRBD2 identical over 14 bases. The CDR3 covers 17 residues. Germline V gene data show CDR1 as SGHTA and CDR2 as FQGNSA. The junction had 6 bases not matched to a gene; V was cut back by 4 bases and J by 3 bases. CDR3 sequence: CASSSRTSGRWTDTQYF. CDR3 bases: TGTGCCAGCAGCTCCCGGACTAGCGGGAGGTGGACAGATACGCAGTATTTT.

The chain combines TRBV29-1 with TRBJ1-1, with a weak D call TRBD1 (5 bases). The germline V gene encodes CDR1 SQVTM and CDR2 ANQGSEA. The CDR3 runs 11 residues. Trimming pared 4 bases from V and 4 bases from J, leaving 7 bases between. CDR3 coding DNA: TGCAGCGTTGGGGGGGGCACTGAAGCTTTCTTT. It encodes CSVGGGTEAFF. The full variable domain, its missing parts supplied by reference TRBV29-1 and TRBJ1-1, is SAVISQKPSRDICQRGTSLTIQCQVDSQVTMMFWYRQQPGQSLTLIATANQGSEATYESGFVIDKFPISRPNLTFSTLTVSNMSPEDSSIYLCSVGGGTEAFFGQGTRLTVV.